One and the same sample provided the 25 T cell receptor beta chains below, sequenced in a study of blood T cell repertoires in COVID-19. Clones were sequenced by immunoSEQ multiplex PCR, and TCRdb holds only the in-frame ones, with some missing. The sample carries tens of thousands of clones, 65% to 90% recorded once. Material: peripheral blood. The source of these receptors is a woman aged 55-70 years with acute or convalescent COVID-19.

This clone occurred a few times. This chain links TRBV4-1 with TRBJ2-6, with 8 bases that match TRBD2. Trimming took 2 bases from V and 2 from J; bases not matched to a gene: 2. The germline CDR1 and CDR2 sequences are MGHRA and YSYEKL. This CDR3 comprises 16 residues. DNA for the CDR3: TGCGCCAGCAGCCAACTAGCGGGTACTGGGGCCAACGTCCTGACTTTC. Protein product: CASSQLAGTGANVLTF.

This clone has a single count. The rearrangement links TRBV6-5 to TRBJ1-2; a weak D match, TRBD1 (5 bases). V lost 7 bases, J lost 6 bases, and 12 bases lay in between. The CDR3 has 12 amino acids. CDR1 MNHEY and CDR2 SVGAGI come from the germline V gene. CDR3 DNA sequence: TGTGCCAGCACCAAGCGGGGCGATGGCTACACCTTC. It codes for CASTKRGDGYTF.

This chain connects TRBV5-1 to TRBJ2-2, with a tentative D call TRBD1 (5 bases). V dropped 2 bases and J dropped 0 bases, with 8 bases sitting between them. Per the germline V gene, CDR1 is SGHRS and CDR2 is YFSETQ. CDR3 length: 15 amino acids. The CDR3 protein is CASSLQASNTGELFF. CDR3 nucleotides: TGCGCCAGCAGCTTACAGGCTTCGAACACCGGGGAGCTGTTTTTT.

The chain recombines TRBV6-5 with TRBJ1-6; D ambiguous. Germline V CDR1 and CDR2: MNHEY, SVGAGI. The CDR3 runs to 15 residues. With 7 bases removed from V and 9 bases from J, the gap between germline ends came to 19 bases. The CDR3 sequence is CASILWGGSGSPLHF. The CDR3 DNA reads TGTGCCAGCATCTTATGGGGAGGGTCCGGTTCACCCCTCCACTTT.

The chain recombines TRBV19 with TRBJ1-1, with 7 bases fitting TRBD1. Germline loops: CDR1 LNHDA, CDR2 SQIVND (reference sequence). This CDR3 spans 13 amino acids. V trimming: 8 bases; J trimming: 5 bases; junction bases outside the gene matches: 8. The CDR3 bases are TGTGCCAGTGGAGGGGGCGCTTGGACTGAAGCTTTCTTT. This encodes CASGGGAWTEAFF. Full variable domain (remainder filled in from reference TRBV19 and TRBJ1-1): DGGITQSPKYLFRKEGQNVTLSCEQNLNHDAMYWYRQDPGQGLRLIYYSQIVNDFQKGDIAEGYSVSREKKESFPLTVTSAQKNPTAFYLCASGGGAWTEAFFGQGTRLTVV.

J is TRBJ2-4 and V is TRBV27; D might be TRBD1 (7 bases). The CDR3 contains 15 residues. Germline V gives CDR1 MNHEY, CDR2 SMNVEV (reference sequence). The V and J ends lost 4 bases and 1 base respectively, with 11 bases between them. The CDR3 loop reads CASSSRGTAKNIQYF. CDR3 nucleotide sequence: TGTGCCAGCAGTTCCAGGGGGACTGCCAAAAACATTCAGTACTTC.

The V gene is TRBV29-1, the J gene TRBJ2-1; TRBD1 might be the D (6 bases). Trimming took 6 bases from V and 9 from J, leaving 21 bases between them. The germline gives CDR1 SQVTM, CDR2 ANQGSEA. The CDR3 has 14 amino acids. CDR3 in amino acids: CSVGDRISVGEQFF. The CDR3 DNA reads TGCAGCGTCGGAGACAGGATTTCAGTGGGTGAGCAGTTCTTC.

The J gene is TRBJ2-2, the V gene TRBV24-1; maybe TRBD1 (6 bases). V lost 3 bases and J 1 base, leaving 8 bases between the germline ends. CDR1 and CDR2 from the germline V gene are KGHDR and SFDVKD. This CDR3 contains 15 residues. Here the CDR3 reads CATSDPQGNTGELFF. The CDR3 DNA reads TGTGCCACCAGTGATCCACAGGGGAACACCGGGGAGCTGTTTTTT.

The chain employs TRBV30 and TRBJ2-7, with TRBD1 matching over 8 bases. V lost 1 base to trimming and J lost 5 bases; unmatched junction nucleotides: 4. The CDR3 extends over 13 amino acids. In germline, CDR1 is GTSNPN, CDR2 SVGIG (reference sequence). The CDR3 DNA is TGTGCCTGGAGTGGGCCAGGGGGCAACGAGCAGTACTTC. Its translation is CAWSGPGGNEQYF.

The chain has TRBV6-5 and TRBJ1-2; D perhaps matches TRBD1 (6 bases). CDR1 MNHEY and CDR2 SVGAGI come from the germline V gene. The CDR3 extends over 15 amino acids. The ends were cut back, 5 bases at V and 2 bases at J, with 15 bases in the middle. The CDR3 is CASSRTAAENYGYTF. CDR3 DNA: TGTGCCAGCAGTCGGACAGCCGCCGAAAACTATGGCTACACCTTC.

The CDR3 is CASSPYRDRVNGYTF. DNA for the CDR3: TGTGCCAGCAGCCCTTACCGGGACAGGGTAAATGGCTACACCTTC. The rearrangement links TRBV7-2 to TRBJ1-2, with 9 nucleotides matching TRBD1. Germline V CDR1 and CDR2: SGHTA, FQGNSA. The length of the CDR3 is 15 residues. V gave up 5 bases and J gave up 6 bases; unmatched junction bases: 10.

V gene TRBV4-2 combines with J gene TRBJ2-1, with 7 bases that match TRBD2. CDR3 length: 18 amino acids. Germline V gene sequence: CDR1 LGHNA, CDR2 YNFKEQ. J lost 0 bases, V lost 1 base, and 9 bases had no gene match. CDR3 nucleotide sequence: TGTGCCAGCAGCCAAGGTGGAGCAGCGGGGAGCTCCTACAATGAGCAGTTCTTC. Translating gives CASSQGGAAGSSYNEQFF.

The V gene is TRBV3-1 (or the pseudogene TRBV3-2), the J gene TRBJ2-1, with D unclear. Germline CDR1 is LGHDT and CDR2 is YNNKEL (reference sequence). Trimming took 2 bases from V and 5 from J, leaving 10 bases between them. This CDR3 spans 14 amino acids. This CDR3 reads CASSQMGHHNEQFF. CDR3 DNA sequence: TGTGCCAGCAGCCAAATGGGCCACCACAATGAGCAGTTCTTC.

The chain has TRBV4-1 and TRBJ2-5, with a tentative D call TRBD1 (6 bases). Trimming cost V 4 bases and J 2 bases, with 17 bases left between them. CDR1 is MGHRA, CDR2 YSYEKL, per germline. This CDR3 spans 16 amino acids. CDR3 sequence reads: CASSRRISGVQETQYF. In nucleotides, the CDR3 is TGCGCCAGCAGCCGTCGGATTTCAGGGGTACAAGAGACCCAGTACTTC.

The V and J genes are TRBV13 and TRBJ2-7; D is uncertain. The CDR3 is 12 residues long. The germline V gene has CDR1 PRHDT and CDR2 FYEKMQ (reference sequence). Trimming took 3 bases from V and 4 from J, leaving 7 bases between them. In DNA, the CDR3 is TGTGCCAGCAGCTTCTACTTGTACGAGCAGTACTTC. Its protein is CASSFYLYEQYF.

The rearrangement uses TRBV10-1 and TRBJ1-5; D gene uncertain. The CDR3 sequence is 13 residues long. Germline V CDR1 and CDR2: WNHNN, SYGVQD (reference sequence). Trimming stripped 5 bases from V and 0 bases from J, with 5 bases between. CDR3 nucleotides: TGCGCCAGCAGTATCTCTAGCAATCAGCCCCAGCATTTT. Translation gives CASSISSNQPQHF.

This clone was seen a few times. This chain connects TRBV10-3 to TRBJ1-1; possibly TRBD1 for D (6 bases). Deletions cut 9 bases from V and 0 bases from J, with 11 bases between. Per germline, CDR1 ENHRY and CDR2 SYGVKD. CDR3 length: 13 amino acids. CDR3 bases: TGTGCCATAAGCAGGGGTGTGAACACTGAAGCTTTCTTT. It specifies CAISRGVNTEAFF.

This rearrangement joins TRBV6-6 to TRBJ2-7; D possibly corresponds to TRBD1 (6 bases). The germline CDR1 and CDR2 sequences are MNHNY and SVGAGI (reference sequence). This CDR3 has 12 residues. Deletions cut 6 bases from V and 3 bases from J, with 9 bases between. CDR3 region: CASRSDSYEQYF. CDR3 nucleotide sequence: TGTGCCAGCAGATCGGACAGCTACGAGCAGTACTTC.

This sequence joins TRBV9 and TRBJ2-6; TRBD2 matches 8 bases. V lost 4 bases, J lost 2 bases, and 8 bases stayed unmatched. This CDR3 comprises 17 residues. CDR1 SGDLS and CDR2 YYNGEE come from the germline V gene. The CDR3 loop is CASSLSAGGAGANVLTF. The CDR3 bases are TGTGCCAGCAGCCTATCCGCGGGGGGCGCTGGGGCCAACGTCCTGACTTTC.

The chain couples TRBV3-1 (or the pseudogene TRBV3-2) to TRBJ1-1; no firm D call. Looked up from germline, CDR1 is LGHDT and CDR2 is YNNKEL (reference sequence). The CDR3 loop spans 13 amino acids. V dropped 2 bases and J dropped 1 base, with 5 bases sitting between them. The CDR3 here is CASSQLWNTEAFF. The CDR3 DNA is TGTGCCAGCAGCCAACTCTGGAACACTGAAGCTTTCTTT.

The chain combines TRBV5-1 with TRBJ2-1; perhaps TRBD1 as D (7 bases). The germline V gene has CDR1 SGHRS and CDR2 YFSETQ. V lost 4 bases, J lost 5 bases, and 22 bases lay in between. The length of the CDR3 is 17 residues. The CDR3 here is CASSQGVGSRANNEQFF. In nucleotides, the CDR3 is TGCGCCAGCAGCCAGGGGGTCGGGAGTAGGGCTAACAATGAGCAGTTCTTC.

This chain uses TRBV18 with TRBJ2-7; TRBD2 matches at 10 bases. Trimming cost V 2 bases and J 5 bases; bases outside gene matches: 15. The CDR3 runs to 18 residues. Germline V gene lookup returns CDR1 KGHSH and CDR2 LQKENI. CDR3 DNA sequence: TGTGCCAGCTCACCAGCGGGACTAGCGCGACTCCTCAGGGACGAGCAGTACTTC. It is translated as CASSPAGLARLLRDEQYF.

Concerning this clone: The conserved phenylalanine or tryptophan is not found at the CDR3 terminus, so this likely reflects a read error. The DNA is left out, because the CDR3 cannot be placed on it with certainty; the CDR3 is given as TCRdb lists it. The CDR3 sequence is CASSQEPRTRRNGI. The chain joins TRBV3-1 (or the pseudogene TRBV3-2) to TRBJ2-7; the DNA was not compared with TRBD2, the D call given in the table. Germline CDR1 LGHDT, CDR2 YNNKEL (reference sequence). 14 amino acids form the CDR3, both terminal residues included.

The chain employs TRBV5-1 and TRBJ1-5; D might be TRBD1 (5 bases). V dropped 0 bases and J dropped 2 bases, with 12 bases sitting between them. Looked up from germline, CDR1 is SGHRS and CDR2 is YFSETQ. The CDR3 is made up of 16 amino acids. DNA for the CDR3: TGCGCCAGCAGCTTGGACGGCAGGGCTGGCAATCAGCCCCAGCATTTT. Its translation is CASSLDGRAGNQPQHF.

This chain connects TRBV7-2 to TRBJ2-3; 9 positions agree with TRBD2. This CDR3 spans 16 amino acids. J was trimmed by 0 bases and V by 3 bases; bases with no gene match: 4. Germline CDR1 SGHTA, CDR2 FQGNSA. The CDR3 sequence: CASSFRAGGSTDTQYF. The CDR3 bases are TGTGCCAGCAGCTTCCGAGCGGGGGGAAGCACAGATACGCAGTATTTT.